This T cell receptor (beta chain) was recovered during a study of graft-versus-host responses after intestinal transplantation. Study results and caveats: Recipient marrow contained GvH clones, some of which appeared first in ileum or blood.

TCRdb keeps only in-frame clones here, not all; method: immunoSEQ multiplex PCR. The sample lists 21,000 or so clones, 55% to 70% seen once, with about 0.94% in the top ten. Post-reaction sorting isolated proliferating CFSE-low CD3+CD4+ and CD3+CD8+ responders. Trimming removed 2 bases from V and 0 bases from J, with 17 bases in between. This CDR3 is built from 16 residues. CDR1 is SQVTM and CDR2 is ANQGSEA in the germline V gene. The sequencing here drew on alloreactive CD4+ T cells from a mixed lymphocyte reaction culture, taken before intestinal transplant. Regarding subset: CFSE-low proliferating T cells sorted from roughly six-day pre-transplant mixed lymphocyte reaction (GvH or HvG direction). The sequence derives from a human patient who received an intestinal transplant. The chain employs TRBV29-1 and TRBJ2-7; a weak D match, TRBD2 (5 bases). CDR3 loop: CSVELAVDGSSYEQYF. The CDR3, as DNA: TGCAGCGTTGAATTGGCGGTTGATGGGAGCTCCTACGAGCAGTACTTC.